A single sample is the source of the 17 T cell receptor beta chains below, sequenced in a study of regulatory T cells in long-lasting Graves disease. This sample's time point: newly diagnosed GD, antithyroid drugs for less than 3 months. There was RNA extracted from PBMCs, and the TCR library was made from it. CDR3 regions were amplified by Arm-PCR using iRepertoire HTBI primers to build TCR beta libraries. Each CDR3 protein gets one entry after TCRdb re-called the multiplex PCR reads with MiXCR. The sample holds about 420,000 distinct CDR3 sequences, less than 20% seen once. These data also featured in a second study, about T cells in Graves' hyperthyroidism and ophthalmopathy.

Here the sequenced sample was peripheral blood mononuclear cells (PBMCs), taken at new diagnosis, from a patient treated with antithyroid drugs. The receptors originated from a woman aged 18-30 years with Graves disease.

This clonotype appeared a few times. This chain links TRBV6-1 with TRBJ2-1; D remains ambiguous. Trimming shortened V by 5 bases and J by 7 bases, and 18 bases separated the two germline ends. CDR1 and CDR2 from the germline V gene are MNHNS and SASEGT. The CDR3 spans 15 residues. CDR3 sequence (DNA): TGTGCCAGCAGTCCGGCGCCGGTCCGTACAAATGAGCAGTTCTTC. Amino acid sequence: CASSPAPVRTNEQFF.

The chain joins TRBV7-9 to TRBJ1-1; 8 bases map to TRBD1. Germline V gives CDR1 SEHNR, CDR2 FQNEAQ (reference sequence). Trimming cost V 0 bases and J 9 bases; bases outside gene matches: 9. This CDR3 has 15 amino acids. The CDR3 loop reads CASSLAGSDRVQAFF. The CDR3 region has the DNA TGTGCCAGCAGCTTAGCGGGGTCGGACAGGGTTCAAGCTTTCTTT. Complete variable domain (other parts from reference TRBV7-9 and TRBJ1-1): DTGVSQNPRHKITKRGQNVTFRCDPISEHNRLYWYRQTLGQGPEFLTYFQNEAQLEKSRLLSDRFSAERPKGSFSTLEIQRTEQGDSAMYLCASSLAGSDRVQAFFGQGTRLTVV.

This clonotype has more than one count but fewer than ten. The V and J genes are TRBV12-5 and TRBJ1-2; D is unresolved. CDR3 size: 12 residues. Trimming shortened V by 2 bases and J by 7 bases, and 8 bases separated the two germline ends. Germline V gene sequence: CDR1 LGHNT, CDR2 FRNRAP. The CDR3 protein is CASGLNGIGYTF. The CDR3 bases are TGTGCTAGTGGTTTGAACGGGATTGGCTACACCTTC.

This clonotype was counted many times. This sequence joins TRBV12-3 or TRBV12-4 and TRBJ1-1; 10 bases are shared with TRBD1. There are 17 residues in the CDR3. V shed 3 bases and J 8 bases; nucleotides not matched to a gene: 15. This chain's CDR3 is CASSFGTGTGASGEAFF. CDR3 sequence (DNA): TGTGCCAGCAGTTTTGGAACGGGGACAGGGGCTTCTGGGGAAGCTTTCTTT.

This clonotype was detected ten times or more. Here the CDR3 DNA reads TGTGCCACCAGTGACTTTTCCGGCCAGACCTCCCAGGGTCCCCAGTACTTC. Translated: CATSDFSGQTSQGPQYF. The V call is TRBV24-1, the J call TRBJ2-5; possibly TRBD1 for D (5 bases). The CDR3 spans 17 residues. Germline-derived CDR1 and CDR2 are KGHDR and SFDVKD. Trimming removed 4 bases from V and 9 bases from J, with 26 bases in between.

The chain links TRBV2 to TRBJ1-1; D call uncertain. The CDR3 runs 13 residues. Germline CDR1 and CDR2: SNHLY and FYNNEI. V lost 1 base, J lost 0 bases, and 3 bases lay in between. The CDR3 DNA reads as TGTGCCAGCAGTGAAGAAATGAACACTGAAGCTTTCTTT. Translating gives CASSEEMNTEAFF.

This clonotype was counted a few times. A read error may be the cause here, since a much bigger clone is one base away. The genes are TRBV20-1 and TRBJ1-1, with 12 bases identical to TRBD1. From germline, CDR1 is DFQATT and CDR2 SNEGSKA (reference sequence). This CDR3 comprises 16 residues. The CDR3 DNA follows: TGCAGTGCTAGAGACCGGGACAGGGGGCGACGAACTGAAGCTCTCTTT. Its protein product is CSARDRDRGRRTEALF.

The table lists this clonotype with many counts. The chain joins TRBV3-1 to TRBJ2-5; D unresolved. Germline loops: CDR1 LGHDT, CDR2 YNNKEL (reference sequence). CDR3 length: 12 residues. With 0 bases removed from V and 5 bases from J, the gap between germline ends came to 4 bases. The CDR3 protein is CASSQDWETQYF. The DNA of the CDR3 is TGTGCCAGCAGCCAAGACTGGGAGACCCAGTACTTC.

This clonotype was seen repeatedly, ten times or more. The CDR3 spells CASSKAGDIADTQYF. The CDR3, as DNA: TGTGCCAGCAGTAAAGCGGGAGATATCGCAGATACGCAGTATTTT. The rearrangement uses TRBV27 and TRBJ2-3, with 8 bases identical to TRBD2. V shed 5 bases and J 4 bases; nucleotides not matched to a gene: 8. Germline V gene lookup returns CDR1 MNHEY and CDR2 SMNVEV (reference sequence). The CDR3 covers 15 residues.

Many counts were recorded for this clonotype. The J gene is TRBJ2-3, the V gene TRBV11-2; D possibly matches TRBD1 or TRBD2 (5 bases each). Trimming pared 0 bases from V and 5 bases from J, leaving 12 bases between. CDR1 is SGHAT and CDR2 is FQNNGV in the germline V gene. CDR3 length: 15 amino acids. As DNA, the CDR3 is TGTGCCAGCAGCTTAGAGGGGGTAGCACTAGATACGCAGTATTTT. Translation: CASSLEGVALDTQYF.

The chain combines TRBV19 with TRBJ1-1, with D possibly TRBD1 on 6 matching bases. The ends were cut back, 4 bases at V and 7 bases at J, with 16 bases in the middle. From germline, CDR1 is LNHDA and CDR2 SQIVND (reference sequence). The CDR3 totals 14 residues. CDR3 nucleotide sequence: TGTGCCAGTAGTAACCGGCGGAGGGGGTTTGAAGCTTTCTTT. As protein: CASSNRRRGFEAFF.

The table lists this clonotype with many counts. V is TRBV12-3 or TRBV12-4 and J is TRBJ1-2; no firm D call. This CDR3 spans 15 amino acids. V was pared by 3 bases and J by 0 bases, with 11 bases between. CDR3 coding DNA: TGTGCCAGCAGTTTTAGTCAGGTAGCTAACTATGGCTACACCTTC. Amino acid sequence: CASSFSQVANYGYTF.

Comment on this clonotype: This may stem from a read error, because a much larger clone lies one nucleotide away. This chain joins TRBV5-5 and TRBJ1-5; D call uncertain. CDR3 length equals 15 residues. CDR1 SGHKS and CDR2 YYEKEE come from the germline V gene (reference sequence). Trimming took 0 bases from V and 7 from J, leaving 14 bases between them. The DNA for the CDR3 is TGTGCCAGCAGCTTGGCCCCCCGATCCGAGCAGCCCCAGCATTTT. Residues: CASSLAPRSEQPQHF.

This clonotype was seen repeatedly, ten times or more. The chain is built from TRBV4-1 and TRBJ2-7, with a tentative D call TRBD2 (5 bases). The CDR3 extends over 14 amino acids. The V gene lost 0 bases and the J gene lost 6 bases, with 12 bases spanning the gap. Germline V CDR1 and CDR2: MGHRA, YSYEKL. CDR3 protein: CASSQDRGEVEQYF. The CDR3 DNA reads as TGCGCCAGCAGCCAAGATCGGGGAGAAGTCGAGCAGTACTTC.

This clonotype was seen more than once but under ten times. A read error may explain this, as a much larger clone is one base away. This chain's CDR3 is CASGLSGISEEYF. The CDR3 DNA is TGTGCCAGCGGCCTTAGCGGGATCTCTGAGGAGTACTTC. The chain joins TRBV11-2 to TRBJ2-7; 8 nucleotides line up with TRBD2. Germline lookup yields CDR1 SGHAT and CDR2 FQNNGV. With 8 bases clipped from V and 11 bases from J, the junction kept 14 bases outside the gene matches. The CDR3 contains 13 residues.

The gene calls are TRBV6-1 and TRBJ2-7; 9 nucleotides agree with TRBD1. The CDR3 is 15 residues long. Germline V lookup: CDR1 MNHNS, CDR2 SASEGT. V was clipped by 6 bases and J by 5 bases; unmatched bases: 11. CDR3 loop: CASRQVPDRGHEQYF. The DNA of the CDR3 is TGTGCCAGCAGACAAGTCCCGGACAGGGGCCACGAGCAGTACTTC.

This clonotype was counted between two and nine times. The CDR3 bases are TGTGCCAGCAGCGCGGTAGCGGGGGGGGGGGCCTACGAGCAGTACTTC. Translation: CASSAVAGGGAYEQYF. This chain connects TRBV7-2 to TRBJ2-7; 11 bases are shared with TRBD2. This CDR3 contains 16 residues. Germline V gives CDR1 SGHTA, CDR2 FQGNSA. J was trimmed by 2 bases and V by 5 bases; bases with no gene match: 8.